This T cell receptor (beta chain) was sequenced for a study of blood T cell repertoires in COVID-19. Study context: T cells, B-cell-depleted T cells, or PBMCs supplied cDNA or gDNA.

The V gene lost 0 bases and the J gene lost 6 bases, with 10 bases spanning the gap. Germline V CDR1 and CDR2: SGHRS, YFSETQ. There are 13 residues in the CDR3. Data came from immunoSEQ multiplex PCR; TCRdb stores just in-frame clones and leaves some out. The sample consists of 130,000 or so clones, roughly 86% of them appearing once. V gene TRBV5-1 combines with J gene TRBJ2-7; D is uncertain. The material sequenced was peripheral blood. The clonotype comes from a human donor in a cohort sampled during active COVID-19. CDR3 nucleotides: TGCGCCAGCAGCTTGGCCCCAGGCTCCGAGCAGTACTTC. Amino acid sequence: CASSLAPGSEQYF.